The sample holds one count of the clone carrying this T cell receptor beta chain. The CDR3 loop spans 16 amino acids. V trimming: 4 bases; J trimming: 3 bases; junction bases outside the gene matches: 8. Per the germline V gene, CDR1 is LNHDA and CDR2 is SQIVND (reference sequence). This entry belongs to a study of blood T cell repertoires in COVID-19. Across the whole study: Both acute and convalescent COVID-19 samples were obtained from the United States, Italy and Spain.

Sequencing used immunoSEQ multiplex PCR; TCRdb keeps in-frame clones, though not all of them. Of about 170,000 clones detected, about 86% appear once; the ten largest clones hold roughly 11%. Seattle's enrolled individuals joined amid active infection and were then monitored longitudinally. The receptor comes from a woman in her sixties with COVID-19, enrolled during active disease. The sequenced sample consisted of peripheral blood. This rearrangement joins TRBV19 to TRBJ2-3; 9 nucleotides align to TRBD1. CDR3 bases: TGTGCCAGTAGTAGGGGGACAGGGACTTCGACAGATACGCAGTATTTT. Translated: CASSRGTGTSTDTQYF.